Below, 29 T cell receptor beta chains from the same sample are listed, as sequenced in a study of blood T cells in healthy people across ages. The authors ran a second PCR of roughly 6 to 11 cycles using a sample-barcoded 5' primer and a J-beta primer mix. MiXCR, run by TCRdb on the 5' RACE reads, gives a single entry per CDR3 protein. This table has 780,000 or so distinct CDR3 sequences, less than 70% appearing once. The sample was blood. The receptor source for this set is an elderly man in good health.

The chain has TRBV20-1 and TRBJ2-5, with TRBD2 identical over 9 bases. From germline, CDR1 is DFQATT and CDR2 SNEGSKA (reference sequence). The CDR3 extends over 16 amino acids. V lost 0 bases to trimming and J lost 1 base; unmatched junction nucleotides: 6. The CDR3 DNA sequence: TGCAGTGCTAGAGATCGCCTAGCGGGGACCCAAGAGACCCAGTACTTC. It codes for CSARDRLAGTQETQYF.

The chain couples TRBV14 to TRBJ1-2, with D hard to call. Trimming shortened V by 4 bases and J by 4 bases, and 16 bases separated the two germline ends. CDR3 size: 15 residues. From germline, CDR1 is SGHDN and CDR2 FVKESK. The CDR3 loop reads CASSPRARQLYGYTF. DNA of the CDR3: TGTGCCAGCAGCCCAAGAGCAAGACAACTCTATGGCTACACCTTC.

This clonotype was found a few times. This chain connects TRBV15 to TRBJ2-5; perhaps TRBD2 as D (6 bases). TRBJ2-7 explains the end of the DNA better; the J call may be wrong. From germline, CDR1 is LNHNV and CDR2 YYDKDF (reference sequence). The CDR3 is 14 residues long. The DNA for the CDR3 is TGTGCCACCAAAAGTAGCGGACCCTGGGGCGAGCAGTACTTC. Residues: CATKSSGPWGEQYF.

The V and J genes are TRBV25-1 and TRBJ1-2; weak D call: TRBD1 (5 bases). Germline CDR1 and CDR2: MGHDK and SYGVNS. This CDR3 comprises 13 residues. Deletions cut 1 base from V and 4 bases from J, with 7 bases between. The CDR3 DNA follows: TGTGCCAGCAGTGAATTTGGGGGCTATGGCTACACCTTC. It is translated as CASSEFGGYGYTF.

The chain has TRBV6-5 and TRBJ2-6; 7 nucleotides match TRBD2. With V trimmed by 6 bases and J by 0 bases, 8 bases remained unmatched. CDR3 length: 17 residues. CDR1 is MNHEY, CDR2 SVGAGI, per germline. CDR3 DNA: TGTGCCAGCAGAGCTCTGGCGGGGGACTCTGGGGCCAACGTCCTGACTTTC. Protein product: CASRALAGDSGANVLTF.

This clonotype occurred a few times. CDR3 DNA sequence: TGTGCCAGCAGCTCCGGCCGGGGTGCGGTGGAGACCCAGTACTTC. Translation gives CASSSGRGAVETQYF. This chain connects TRBV7-2 to TRBJ2-5, with D tentatively TRBD2 (5 bases). CDR1 and CDR2 from the germline V gene are SGHTA and FQGNSA. Trimming pared 4 bases from V and 5 bases from J, leaving 17 bases between. CDR3 length: 15 residues.

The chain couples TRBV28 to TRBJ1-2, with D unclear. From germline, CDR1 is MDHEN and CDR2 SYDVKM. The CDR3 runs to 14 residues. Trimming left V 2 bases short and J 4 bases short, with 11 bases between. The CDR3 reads CASSLPMGSYGYTF. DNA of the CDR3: TGTGCCAGCAGTTTACCCATGGGGAGCTATGGCTACACCTTC.

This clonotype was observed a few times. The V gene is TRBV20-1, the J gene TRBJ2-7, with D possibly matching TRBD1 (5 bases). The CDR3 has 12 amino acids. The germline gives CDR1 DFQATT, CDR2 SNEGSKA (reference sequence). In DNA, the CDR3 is TGCAGCACTTCACAGGAATCCTACGAGCAGTACTTC. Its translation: CSTSQESYEQYF.

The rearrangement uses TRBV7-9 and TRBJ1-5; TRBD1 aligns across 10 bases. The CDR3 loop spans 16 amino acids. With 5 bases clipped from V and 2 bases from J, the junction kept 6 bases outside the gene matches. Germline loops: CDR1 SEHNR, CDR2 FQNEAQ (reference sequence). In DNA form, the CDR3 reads TGTGCCAGCAGCGGTCCCGGGACAGGGGGCAATCAGCCCCAGCATTTT. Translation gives CASSGPGTGGNQPQHF.

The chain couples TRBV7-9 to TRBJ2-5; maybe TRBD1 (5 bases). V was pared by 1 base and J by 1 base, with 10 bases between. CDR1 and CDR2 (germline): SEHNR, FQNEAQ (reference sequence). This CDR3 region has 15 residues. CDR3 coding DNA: TGTGCCAGCAGCTTAGGCCCACAGGTCCAAGAGACCCAGTACTTC. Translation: CASSLGPQVQETQYF.

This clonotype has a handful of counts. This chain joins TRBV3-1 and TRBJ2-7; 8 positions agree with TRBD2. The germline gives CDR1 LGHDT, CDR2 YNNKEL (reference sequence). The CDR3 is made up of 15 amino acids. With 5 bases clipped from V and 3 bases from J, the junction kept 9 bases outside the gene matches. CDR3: CASSFSLGTSYEQYF. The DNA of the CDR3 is TGTGCCAGCAGCTTCTCCCTAGGGACTAGCTACGAGCAGTACTTC.

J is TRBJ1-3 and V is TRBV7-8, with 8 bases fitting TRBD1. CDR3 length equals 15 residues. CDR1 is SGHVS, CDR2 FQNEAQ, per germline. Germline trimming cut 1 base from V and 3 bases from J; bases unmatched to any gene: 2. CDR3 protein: CASSLEDRGGNTIYF. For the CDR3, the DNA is TGTGCCAGCAGCTTAGAAGACAGGGGTGGAAACACCATATATTTT.

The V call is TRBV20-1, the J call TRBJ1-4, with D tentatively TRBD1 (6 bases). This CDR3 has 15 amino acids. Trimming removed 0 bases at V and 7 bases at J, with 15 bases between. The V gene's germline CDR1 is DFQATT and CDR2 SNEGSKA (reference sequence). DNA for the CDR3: TGCAGTGCTAGAGAAGGGGGATACTCCAGTGAAAAACTGTTTTTT. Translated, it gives CSAREGGYSSEKLFF.

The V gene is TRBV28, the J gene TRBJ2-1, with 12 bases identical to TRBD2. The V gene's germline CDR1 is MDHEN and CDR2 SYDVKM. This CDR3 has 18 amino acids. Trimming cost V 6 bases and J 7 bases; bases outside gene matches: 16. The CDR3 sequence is CASSSPLRTSGIRNEQFF. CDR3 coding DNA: TGTGCCAGCAGCTCACCCCTCCGGACTAGCGGGATCAGAAATGAGCAGTTCTTC.

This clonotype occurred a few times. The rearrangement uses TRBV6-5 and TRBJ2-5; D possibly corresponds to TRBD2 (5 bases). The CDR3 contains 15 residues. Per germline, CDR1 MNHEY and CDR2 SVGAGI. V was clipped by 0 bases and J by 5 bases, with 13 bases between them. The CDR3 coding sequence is TGTGCCAGCAGTTACTCGATAGTAGGCGGGGAGACCCAGTACTTC. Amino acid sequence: CASSYSIVGGETQYF.

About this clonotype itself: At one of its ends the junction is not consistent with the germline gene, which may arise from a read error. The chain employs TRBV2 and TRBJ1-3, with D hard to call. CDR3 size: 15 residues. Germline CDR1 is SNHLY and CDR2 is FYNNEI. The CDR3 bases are TGTGCCAGCAGCGCGGACCGAAGCTCTGGAGACACCATATATTTT. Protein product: CASSADRSSGDTIYF.

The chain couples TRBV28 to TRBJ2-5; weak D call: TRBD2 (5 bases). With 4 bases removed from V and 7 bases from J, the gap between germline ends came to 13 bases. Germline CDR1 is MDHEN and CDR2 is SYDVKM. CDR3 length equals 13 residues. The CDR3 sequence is CASSSTIRGTQYF. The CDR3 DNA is TGTGCCAGCAGTTCGACTATCCGGGGGACCCAGTACTTC.

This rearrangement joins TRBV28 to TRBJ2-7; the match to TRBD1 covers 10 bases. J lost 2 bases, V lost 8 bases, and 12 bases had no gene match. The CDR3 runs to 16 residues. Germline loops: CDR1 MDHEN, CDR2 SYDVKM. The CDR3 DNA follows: TGTGCCAGCTGGCCTAGTTGGGGGACAGGGGCCTACGAGCAGTACTTC. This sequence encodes CASWPSWGTGAYEQYF.

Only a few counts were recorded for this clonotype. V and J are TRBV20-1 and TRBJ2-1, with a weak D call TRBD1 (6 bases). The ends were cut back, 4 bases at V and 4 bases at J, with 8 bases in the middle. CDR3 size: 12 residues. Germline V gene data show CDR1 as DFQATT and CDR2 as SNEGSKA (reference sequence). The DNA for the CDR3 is TGCAGTGCTATGGACAGATACAATGAGCAGTTCTTC. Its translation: CSAMDRYNEQFF.

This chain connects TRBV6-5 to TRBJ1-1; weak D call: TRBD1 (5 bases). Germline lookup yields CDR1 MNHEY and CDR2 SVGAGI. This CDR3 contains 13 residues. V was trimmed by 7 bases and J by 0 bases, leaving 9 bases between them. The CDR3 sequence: CASIGAMNTEAFF. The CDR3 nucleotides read TGTGCCAGCATTGGGGCGATGAACACTGAAGCTTTCTTT.

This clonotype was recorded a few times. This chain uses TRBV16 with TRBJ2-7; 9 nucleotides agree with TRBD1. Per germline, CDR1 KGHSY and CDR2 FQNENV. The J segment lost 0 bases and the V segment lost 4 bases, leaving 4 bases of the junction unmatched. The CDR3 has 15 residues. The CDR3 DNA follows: TGTGCCAGCAGCCCGCAGGGACAGGGCTCCTACGAGCAGTACTTC. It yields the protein CASSPQGQGSYEQYF.

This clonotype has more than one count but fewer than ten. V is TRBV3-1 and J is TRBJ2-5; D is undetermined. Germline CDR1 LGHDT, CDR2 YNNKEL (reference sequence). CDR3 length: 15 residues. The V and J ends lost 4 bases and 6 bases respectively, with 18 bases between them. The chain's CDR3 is CASSLQNYQPKTQYF. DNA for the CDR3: TGTGCCAGCAGCCTCCAGAATTATCAGCCAAAGACCCAGTACTTC.

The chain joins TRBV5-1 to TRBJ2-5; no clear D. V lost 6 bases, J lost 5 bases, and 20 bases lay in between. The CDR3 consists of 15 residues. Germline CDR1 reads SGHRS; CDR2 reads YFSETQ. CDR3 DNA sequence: TGCGCCAGCACCCCCGGACGGATCCTACGGGAGACCCAGTACTTC. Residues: CASTPGRILRETQYF. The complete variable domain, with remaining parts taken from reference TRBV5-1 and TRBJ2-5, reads KAGVTQTPRYLIKTRGQQVTLSCSPISGHRSVSWYQQTPGQGLQFLFEYFSETQRNKGNFPGRFSGRQFSNSRSEMNVSTLELGDSALYLCASTPGRILRETQYFGPGTRLLVL.

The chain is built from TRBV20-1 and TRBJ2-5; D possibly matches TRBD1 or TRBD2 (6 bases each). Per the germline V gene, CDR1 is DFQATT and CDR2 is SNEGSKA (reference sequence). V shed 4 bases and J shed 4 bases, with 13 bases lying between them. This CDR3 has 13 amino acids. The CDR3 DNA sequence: TGCAGTGCTACCGGGGGCACTGTAGAGACCCAGTACTTC. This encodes CSATGGTVETQYF.

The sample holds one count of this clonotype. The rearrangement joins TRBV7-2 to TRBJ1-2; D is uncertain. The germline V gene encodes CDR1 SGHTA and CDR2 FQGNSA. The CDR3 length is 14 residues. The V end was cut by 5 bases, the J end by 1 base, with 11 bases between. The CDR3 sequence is CASSPNPGNYGYTF. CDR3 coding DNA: TGTGCCAGCAGCCCGAACCCCGGTAACTATGGCTACACCTTC.

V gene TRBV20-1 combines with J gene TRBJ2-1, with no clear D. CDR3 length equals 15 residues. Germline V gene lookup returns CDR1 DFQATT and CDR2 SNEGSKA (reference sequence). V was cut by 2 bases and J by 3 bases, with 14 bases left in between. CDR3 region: CSARSRRRDYNEQFF. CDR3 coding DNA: TGCAGTGCTAGAAGCCGCAGGAGAGACTACAATGAGCAGTTCTTC.

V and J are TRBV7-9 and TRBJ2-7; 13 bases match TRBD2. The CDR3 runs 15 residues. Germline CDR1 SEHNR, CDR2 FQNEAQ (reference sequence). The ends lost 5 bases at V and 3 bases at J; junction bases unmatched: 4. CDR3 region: CASSKGTSGIYEQYF. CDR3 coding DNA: TGTGCCAGCAGCAAAGGGACTAGCGGGATCTACGAGCAGTACTTC.

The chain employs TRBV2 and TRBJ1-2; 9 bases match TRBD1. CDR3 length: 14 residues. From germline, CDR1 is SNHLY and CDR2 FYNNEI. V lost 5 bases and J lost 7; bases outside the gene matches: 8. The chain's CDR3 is CASSPRTGVRGYTF. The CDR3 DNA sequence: TGTGCCAGCAGTCCGCGGACAGGGGTTCGTGGCTACACCTTC.

CDR3 protein: CASSLEPRGAYEQYF. The CDR3 coding sequence is TGTGCCAGCAGTTTAGAGCCTAGAGGGGCCTACGAGCAGTACTTC. The chain uses TRBV12-3 or TRBV12-4 and TRBJ2-7, with D perhaps matching TRBD1 or TRBD2 (5 bases each). The CDR3 runs to 15 residues. V dropped 1 base and J dropped 2 bases, with 12 bases sitting between them.